These 2 T cell receptor beta chains came from one sample sequenced in a study of OX40 agonist ivuxolimab in advanced cancers. Only in-frame clones appear in the TCRdb table, and some are missing; sequencing was by immunoSEQ multiplex PCR. The sample holds some 87,000 clones, 94% seen once. The sequencing used CD4+ or CD8+ T cells sorted from blood, collected in a trial of the OX40 agonist ivuxolimab. These receptors were taken from an adult with an advanced solid tumor such as melanoma, head and neck, liver or kidney cancer.

The V gene is TRBV19, the J gene TRBJ2-5, with no clear D. Germline lookup yields CDR1 LNHDA and CDR2 SQIVND (reference sequence). The length of the CDR3 is 15 residues. V was cut by 2 bases and J by 1 base, with 11 bases left in between. Written as DNA, the CDR3 is TGTGCCAGTAGTATAAGACCCGTCGGCCAAGAGACCCAGTACTTC. Translation: CASSIRPVGQETQYF. Together with reference TRBV19 and TRBJ2-5, the CDR3 gives the full variable domain: DGGITQSPKYLFRKEGQNVTLSCEQNLNHDAMYWYRQDPGQGLRLIYYSQIVNDFQKGDIAEGYSVSREKKESFPLTVTSAQKNPTAFYLCASSIRPVGQETQYFGPGTRLLVL.

The gene calls are TRBV19 and TRBJ1-1, with TRBD1 matching 7 bases. V was clipped by 10 bases and J by 4 bases; unmatched bases: 18. Germline V lookup: CDR1 LNHDA, CDR2 SQIVND (reference sequence). This CDR3 contains 16 residues. In nucleotides, the CDR3 is TGTGCCACTCACGCCCGGCGTGAAGGGGGCGGCACTGAAGCTTTCTTT. Protein product: CATHARREGGGTEAFF.